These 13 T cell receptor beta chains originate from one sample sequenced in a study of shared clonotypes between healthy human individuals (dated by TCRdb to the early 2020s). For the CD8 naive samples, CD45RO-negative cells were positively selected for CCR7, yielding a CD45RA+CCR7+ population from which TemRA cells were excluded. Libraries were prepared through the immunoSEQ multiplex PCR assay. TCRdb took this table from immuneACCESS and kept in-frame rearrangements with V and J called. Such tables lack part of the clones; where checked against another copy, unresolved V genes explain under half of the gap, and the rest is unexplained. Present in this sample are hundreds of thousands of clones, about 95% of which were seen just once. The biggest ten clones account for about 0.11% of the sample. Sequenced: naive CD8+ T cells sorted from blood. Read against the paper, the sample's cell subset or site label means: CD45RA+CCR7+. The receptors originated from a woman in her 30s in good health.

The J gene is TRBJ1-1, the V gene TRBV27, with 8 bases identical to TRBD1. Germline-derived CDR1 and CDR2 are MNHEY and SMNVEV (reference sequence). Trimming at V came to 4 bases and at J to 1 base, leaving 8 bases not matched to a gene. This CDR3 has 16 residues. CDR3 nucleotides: TGTGCCAGCAGTTCCTCTCCCGGGACAGGGAACACTGAAGCTTTCTTT. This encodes CASSSSPGTGNTEAFF.

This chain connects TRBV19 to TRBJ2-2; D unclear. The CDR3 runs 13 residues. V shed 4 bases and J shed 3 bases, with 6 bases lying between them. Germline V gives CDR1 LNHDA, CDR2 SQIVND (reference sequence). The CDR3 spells CASSRSYTGELFF. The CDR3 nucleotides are TGTGCCAGTAGTAGGTCGTACACCGGGGAGCTGTTTTTT.

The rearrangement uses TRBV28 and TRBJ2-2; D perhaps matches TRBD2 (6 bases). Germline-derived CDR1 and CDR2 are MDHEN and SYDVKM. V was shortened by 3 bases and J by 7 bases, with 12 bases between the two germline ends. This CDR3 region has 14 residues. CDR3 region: CASSFFGGGGELFF. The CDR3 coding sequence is TGTGCCAGCAGTTTCTTCGGGGGTGGCGGGGAGCTGTTTTTT.

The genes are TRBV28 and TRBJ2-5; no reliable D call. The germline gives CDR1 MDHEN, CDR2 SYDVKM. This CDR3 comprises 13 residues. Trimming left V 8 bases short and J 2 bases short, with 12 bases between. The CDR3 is CASHPGQQETQYF. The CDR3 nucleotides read TGTGCCAGCCACCCCGGGCAGCAAGAGACCCAGTACTTC. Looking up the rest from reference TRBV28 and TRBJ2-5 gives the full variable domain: DVKVTQSSRYLVKRTGEKVFLECVQDMDHENMFWYRQDPGLGLRLIYFSYDVKMKEKGDIPEGYSVSREKKERFSLILESASTNQTSMYLCASHPGQQETQYFGPGTRLLVL.

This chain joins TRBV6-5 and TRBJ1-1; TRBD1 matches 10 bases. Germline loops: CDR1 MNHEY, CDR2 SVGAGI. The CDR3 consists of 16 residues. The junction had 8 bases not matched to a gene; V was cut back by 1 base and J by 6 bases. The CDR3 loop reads CASSYWNGGTGAEAFF. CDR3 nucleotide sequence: TGTGCCAGCAGTTACTGGAATGGTGGGACAGGGGCTGAAGCTTTCTTT.

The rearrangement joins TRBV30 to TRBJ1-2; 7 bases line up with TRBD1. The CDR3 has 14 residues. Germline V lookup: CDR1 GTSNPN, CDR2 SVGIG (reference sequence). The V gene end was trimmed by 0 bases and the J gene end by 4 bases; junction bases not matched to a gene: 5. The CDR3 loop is CAWSVTGRLYGYTF. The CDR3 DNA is TGTGCCTGGAGTGTGACAGGGCGACTCTATGGCTACACCTTC.

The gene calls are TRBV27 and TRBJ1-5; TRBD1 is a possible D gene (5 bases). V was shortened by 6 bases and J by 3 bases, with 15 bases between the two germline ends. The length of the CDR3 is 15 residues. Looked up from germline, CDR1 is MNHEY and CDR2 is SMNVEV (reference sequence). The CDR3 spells CASSEIQGSNQPQHF. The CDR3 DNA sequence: TGTGCCAGCAGCGAAATCCAGGGTTCCAATCAGCCCCAGCATTTT.

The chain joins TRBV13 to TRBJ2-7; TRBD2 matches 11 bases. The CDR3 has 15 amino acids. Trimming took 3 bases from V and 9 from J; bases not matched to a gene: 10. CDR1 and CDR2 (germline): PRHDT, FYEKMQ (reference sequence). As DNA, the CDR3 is TGTGCCAGCAGCTTCCGCTGGCTAGCGGGGGGCCCGCAGTACTTC. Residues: CASSFRWLAGGPQYF.

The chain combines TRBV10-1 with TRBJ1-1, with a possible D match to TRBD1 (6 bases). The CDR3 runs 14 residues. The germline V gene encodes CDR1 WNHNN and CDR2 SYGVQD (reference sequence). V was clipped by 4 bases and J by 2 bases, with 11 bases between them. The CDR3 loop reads CASSVNRVNTEAFF. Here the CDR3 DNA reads TGCGCCAGCAGTGTTAACAGGGTCAACACTGAAGCTTTCTTT.

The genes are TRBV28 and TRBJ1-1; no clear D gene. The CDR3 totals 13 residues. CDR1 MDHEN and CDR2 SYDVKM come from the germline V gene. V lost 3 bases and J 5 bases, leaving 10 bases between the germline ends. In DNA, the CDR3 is TGTGCCAGCAGTTTGCCAGGAGAAACTGAAGCTTTCTTT. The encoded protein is CASSLPGETEAFF.

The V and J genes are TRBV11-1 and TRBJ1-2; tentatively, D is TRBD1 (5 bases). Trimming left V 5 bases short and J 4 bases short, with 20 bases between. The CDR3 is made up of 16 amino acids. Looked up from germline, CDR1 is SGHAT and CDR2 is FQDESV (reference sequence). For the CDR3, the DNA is TGTGCCAGCAGCCCACAAAATGCGGGGGATGGCTATGGCTACACCTTC. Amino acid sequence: CASSPQNAGDGYGYTF.

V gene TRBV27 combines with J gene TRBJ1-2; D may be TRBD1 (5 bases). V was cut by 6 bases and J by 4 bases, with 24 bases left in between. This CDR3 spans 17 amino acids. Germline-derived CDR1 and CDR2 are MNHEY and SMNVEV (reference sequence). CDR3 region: CASSPGPLGAIIYGYTF. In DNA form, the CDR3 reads TGTGCCAGCAGCCCGGGACCTCTAGGGGCCATAATCTATGGCTACACCTTC.

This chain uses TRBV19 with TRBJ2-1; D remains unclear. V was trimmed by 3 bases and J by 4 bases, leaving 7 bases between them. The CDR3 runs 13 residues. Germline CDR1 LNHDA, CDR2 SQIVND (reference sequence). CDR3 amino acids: CASSIALYNEQFF. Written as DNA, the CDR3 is TGTGCCAGTAGTATCGCCTTATACAATGAGCAGTTCTTC.